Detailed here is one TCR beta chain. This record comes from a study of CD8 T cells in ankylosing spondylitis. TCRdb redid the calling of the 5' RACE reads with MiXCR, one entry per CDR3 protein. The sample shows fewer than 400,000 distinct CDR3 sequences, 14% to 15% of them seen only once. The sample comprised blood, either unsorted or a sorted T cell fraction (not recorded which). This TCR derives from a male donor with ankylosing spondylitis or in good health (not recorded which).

The CDR3 sequence is CAISAPGAPATQYF. For the CDR3, the DNA is TGTGCCATCAGTGCCCCCGGGGCTCCGGCTACGCAGTATTTT. The chain links TRBV10-3 to TRBJ2-3, with D perhaps assigned TRBD1 or TRBD2 (5 bases each). V was shortened by 4 bases and J by 8 bases, with 16 bases between the two germline ends. The CDR3 is 14 residues long. Germline V gene sequence: CDR1 ENHRY, CDR2 SYGVKD.